Shown below are 6 T cell receptor beta chains from a single sample sequenced in a study of T-cell reconstitution after alpha-beta-depleted transplantation in children. Preparing the TCRbeta library involved the use of unique molecular identifiers. Each CDR3 protein is one row after TCRdb ran MiXCR on the PCR reads. The table shows 90,000 to 130,000 distinct CDR3 sequences, with approximately 10% occurring only once. The specimen was PBMCs from the stem cell graft donor, collected from the stem cell graft. These receptors all come from a human donor who donated a stem cell graft to a child with acute lymphoblastic leukemia.

This clonotype has a count of ten or more. The chain links TRBV20-1 to TRBJ1-4; D perhaps matches TRBD1 (5 bases). Germline-derived CDR1 and CDR2 are DFQATT and SNEGSKA (reference sequence). Trimming removed 0 bases at V and 8 bases at J, with 19 bases between. This CDR3 has 16 residues. The CDR3: CSARDRAAGEGEKLFF. The DNA of the CDR3 is TGCAGTGCTAGAGATCGGGCAGCCGGTGAGGGGGAAAAACTGTTTTTT.

This clonotype was counted at least ten times. This chain joins TRBV29-1 and TRBJ2-7, with D possibly TRBD2 on 6 matching bases. The germline gives CDR1 SQVTM, CDR2 ANQGSEA. CDR3 length: 13 amino acids. The V gene lost 7 bases and the J gene lost 3 bases, with 16 bases spanning the gap. CDR3 region: CSANPAGSYEQYF. CDR3 coding DNA: TGCAGCGCGAACCCAGCGGGCAGCTACGAGCAGTACTTC.

This clonotype showed up many times. The chain recombines TRBV7-9 with TRBJ1-6, with 9 bases identical to TRBD1. The V gene's germline CDR1 is SEHNR and CDR2 FQNEAQ (reference sequence). Trimming took 6 bases from V and 5 from J; bases not matched to a gene: 8. CDR3 length equals 16 residues. CDR3 loop: CASRTTGGADNSPLHF. The CDR3, as DNA: TGTGCCAGCAGGACCACAGGGGGCGCGGATAATTCACCCCTCCACTTT. Variable domain in full (rest from reference TRBV7-9 and TRBJ1-6): DTGVSQNPRHKITKRGQNVTFRCDPISEHNRLYWYRQTLGQGPEFLTYFQNEAQLEKSRLLSDRFSAERPKGSFSTLEIQRTEQGDSAMYLCASRTTGGADNSPLHFGNGTRLTVT.

Points on this clonotype: One junction end does not reproduce the germline sequence, and a read error may be involved. The rearrangement links TRBV7-7 to TRBJ2-7; D is ambiguous. This CDR3 spans 15 amino acids. Germline V gives CDR1 SSHAT, CDR2 FNYEAQ (reference sequence). This CDR3 is CASSLALSQPYEQYF. CDR3 nucleotides: TGTGCTAGCAGCTTAGCCCTCAGCCAGCCCTACGAGCAGTACTTC.

The V gene is TRBV10-3, the J gene TRBJ2-7; no clear D. Trimming cost V 8 bases and J 5 bases, with 10 bases left between them. The CDR3 is 11 amino acids. Germline V gene sequence: CDR1 ENHRY, CDR2 SYGVKD. Written as DNA, the CDR3 is TGTGCCATCTGTTCGCGGAACGAGCAGTACTTC. Its translation: CAICSRNEQYF.

This clonotype has at least ten counts. The CDR3 is CSARGQTYEQYF. CDR3 coding DNA: TGCAGTGCTAGAGGACAGACCTACGAGCAGTACTTC. This chain links TRBV20-1 with TRBJ2-7, with a tentative D call TRBD1 (5 bases). There are 12 residues in the CDR3. The germline gives CDR1 DFQATT, CDR2 SNEGSKA (reference sequence). V was clipped by 1 base and J by 2 bases, with 6 bases between them.